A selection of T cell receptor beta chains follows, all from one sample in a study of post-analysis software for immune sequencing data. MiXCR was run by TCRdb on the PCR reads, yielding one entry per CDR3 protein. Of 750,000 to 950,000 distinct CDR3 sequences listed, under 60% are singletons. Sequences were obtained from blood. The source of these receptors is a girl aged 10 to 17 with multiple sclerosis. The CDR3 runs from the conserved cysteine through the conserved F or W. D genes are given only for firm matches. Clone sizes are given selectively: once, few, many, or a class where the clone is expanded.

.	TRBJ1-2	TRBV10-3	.	CAISESIQVPHYGYTF	TGTGCCATCAGTGAGTCGATACAGGTCCCTCACTATGGCTACACCTTC
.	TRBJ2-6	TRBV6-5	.	CASSYSQLGDRLSGANVLTF	TGTGCCAGCAGTTACTCGCAGTTAGGCGACCGCCTCTCTGGGGCCAACGTCCTGACTTTC
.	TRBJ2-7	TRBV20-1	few	CSATGEHLSSYEQYF	TGCAGTGCTACTGGGGAACACCTTAGCTCCTACGAGCAGTACTTC
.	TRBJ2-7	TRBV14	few	CASSPLGASKGEQYF	TGTGCCAGCAGCCCTTTAGGGGCCAGCAAGGGCGAGCAGTACTTC
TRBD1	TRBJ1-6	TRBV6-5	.	CASSYSGGTGGSSYNSPLHF	TGTGCCAGCAGTTACTCGGGTGGGACAGGGGGAAGCTCCTATAATTCACCCCTCCACTTT
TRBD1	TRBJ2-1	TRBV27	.	CASSRMDRALYNEQFF	TGTGCCAGCAGTCGAATGGACAGGGCCCTTTACAATGAGCAGTTCTTC
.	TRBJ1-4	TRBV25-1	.	CVSRAQGFGNEKLFF	TGTGTCAGCAGGGCCCAGGGGTTCGGTAATGAAAAACTGTTTTTT
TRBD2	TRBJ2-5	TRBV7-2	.	CASSSSPGLAVGETQYF	TGTGCCAGCAGCTCATCTCCGGGACTAGCGGTGGGGGAGACCCAGTACTTC
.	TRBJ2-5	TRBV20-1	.	CSARDWVALEEQYF	TGCAGTGCTAGAGATTGGGTAGCGTTGGAAGAGCAGTACTTC
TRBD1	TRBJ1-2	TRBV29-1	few	CSAFNPGQPTYGYTF	TGCAGCGCATTTAACCCGGGACAGCCTACTTATGGCTACACCTTC
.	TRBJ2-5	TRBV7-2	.	CASSFQLGEQYF	TGTGCCAGCAGCTTTCAGCTCGGGGAGCAGTACTTC
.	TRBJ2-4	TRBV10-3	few	CAISDGGGEQYF	TGTGCCATCAGTGACGGAGGTGGTGAGCAGTACTTC
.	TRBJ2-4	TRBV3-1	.	CASSQSANRNSLYF	TGTGCCAGCAGCCAATCCGCCAACCGGAACAGTTTGTACTTC
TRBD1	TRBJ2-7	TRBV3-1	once	CASSRQGLIQAQYF	TGTGCCAGCAGCCGACAGGGCCTAATACAGGCCCAGTACTTC
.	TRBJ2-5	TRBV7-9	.	CASSVTAGWKETQYF	TGTGCCAGCAGCGTAACAGCGGGCTGGAAAGAGACCCAGTACTTC
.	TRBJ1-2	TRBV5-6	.	CAGSLAPDHYGYTF	TGTGCCGGCAGCTTAGCCCCGGACCACTATGGCTACACCTTC
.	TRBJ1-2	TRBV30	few	CAWSVVWGLRLGGYTF	TGTGCCTGGAGTGTAGTATGGGGGCTTCGGTTAGGTGGCTACACCTTC
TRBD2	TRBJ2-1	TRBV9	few	CASSVGGLAETYEQFF	TGTGCCAGCAGCGTAGGTGGACTAGCGGAAACCTACGAGCAGTTCTTC
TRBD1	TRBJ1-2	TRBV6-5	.	CASSYFGTAGGGYTF	TGTGCCAGCAGTTACTTCGGGACAGCCGGCGGAGGCTACACCTTC
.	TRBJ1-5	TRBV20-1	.	CSASVDSSNQPQHF	TGCAGTGCTAGTGTCGACAGTTCCAATCAGCCCCAGCATTTT
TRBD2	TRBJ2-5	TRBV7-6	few	CASSPLEAGEQYF	TGTGCCAGCAGTCCACTGGAGGCGGGGGAGCAGTACTTC
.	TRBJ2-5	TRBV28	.	CASSIGHSVWAQYF	TGTGCCAGCAGTATAGGACACTCGGTTTGGGCCCAGTACTTC
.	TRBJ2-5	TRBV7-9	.	CASSLSEWERETQYF	TGTGCCAGCAGCTTATCTGAGTGGGAACGGGAGACCCAGTACTTC
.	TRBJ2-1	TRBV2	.	CASRSSESSYNEQFF	TGTGCCAGCCGCTCTAGCGAAAGCTCCTACAATGAGCAGTTCTTC
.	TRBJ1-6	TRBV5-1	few	CASSLKGANSPLHF	TGCGCCAGCAGCTTGAAAGGGGCTAATTCACCCCTCCACTTT
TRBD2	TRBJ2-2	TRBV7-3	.	CASSLGLAANTGERFF	TGTGCCAGCAGCTTAGGACTAGCGGCGAACACCGGGGAGCGGTTTTTT
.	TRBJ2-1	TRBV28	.	CASSLRLINEQFF	TGTGCCAGCAGTTTGCGGCTGATCAATGAGCAGTTCTTC
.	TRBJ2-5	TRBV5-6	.	CASSLGRGWAQETQYF	TGTGCCAGCAGCTTGGGCCGTGGTTGGGCCCAAGAGACCCAGTACTTC
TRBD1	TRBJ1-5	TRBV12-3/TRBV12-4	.	CASSPGQVGQPQHF	TGTGCCAGCAGTCCCGGACAGGTTGGTCAGCCCCAGCATTTT
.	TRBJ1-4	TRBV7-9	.	CASSFGTATNEKLFF	TGTGCCAGCAGCTTCGGCACAGCAACTAATGAAAAACTGTTTTTT
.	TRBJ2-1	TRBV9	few	CASSVDEDSFYNEQFF	TGTGCCAGCAGCGTAGACGAGGACTCCTTCTACAATGAGCAGTTCTTC
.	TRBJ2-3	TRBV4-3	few	CASSQEGGTQYF	TGCGCCAGCAGCCAAGAGGGTGGTACGCAGTATTTT
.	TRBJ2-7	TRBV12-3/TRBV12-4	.	CASSLAGGFNEQHF	TGTGCCAGCAGTTTAGCGGGAGGCTTCAACGAGCAGCACTTC
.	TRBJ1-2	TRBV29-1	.	CSLFLEGYGYTF	TGCAGCCTATTCTTGGAGGGGTATGGCTACACCTTC
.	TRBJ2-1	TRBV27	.	CASSIYGTNYNEQFF	TGTGCCAGCAGTATATACGGGACGAATTACAATGAGCAGTTCTTC
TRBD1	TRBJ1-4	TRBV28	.	CASRHPGQGGEKLFF	TGTGCCAGCAGACACCCGGGACAGGGGGGGGAAAAACTGTTTTTT
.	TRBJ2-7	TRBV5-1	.	CASSRDTNYEQYF	TGCGCCAGCAGCAGGGACACAAACTACGAGCAGTACTTC
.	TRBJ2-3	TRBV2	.	CASSGPLPTTPGDTQYF	TGTGCCAGCAGTGGCCCTCTACCGACTACCCCCGGAGATACGCAGTATTTT
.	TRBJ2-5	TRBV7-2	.	CAGSPINGVQETQYF	TGTGCCGGCAGCCCAATCAACGGTGTCCAAGAGACCCAGTACTTC
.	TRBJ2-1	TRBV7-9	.	CASRPPLKQGEQFF	TGTGCCAGCAGACCCCCACTCAAACAGGGCGAGCAGTTCTTC
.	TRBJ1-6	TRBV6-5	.	CASRRDDPHSPLHF	TGTGCCAGCAGACGGGACGATCCCCATTCACCCCTCCACTTT
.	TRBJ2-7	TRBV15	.	CATSRDGASRGRSYEQYF	TGTGCCACCAGCAGAGATGGAGCAAGCAGGGGTAGGTCCTACGAGCAGTACTTC
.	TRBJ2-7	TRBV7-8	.	CASSSIIINEQYF	TGTGCCAGCAGCTCTATAATAATCAACGAGCAGTACTTC
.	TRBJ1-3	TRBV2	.	CASRGDSGNTIYF	TGTGCCAGCAGGGGTGACTCTGGAAACACCATATATTTT
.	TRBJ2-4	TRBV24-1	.	CATKVGKGEWAKNIQYF	TGTGCCACCAAGGTGGGGAAGGGGGAATGGGCCAAAAACATTCAGTACTTC
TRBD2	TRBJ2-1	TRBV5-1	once	CASSSVVGLAGYNEQFF	TGCGCCAGCAGCTCGGTGGTGGGACTAGCGGGCTACAATGAGCAGTTCTTC
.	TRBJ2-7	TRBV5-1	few	CASSDQVTYEQYF	TGCGCCAGCAGCGATCAAGTTACCTACGAGCAGTACTTC
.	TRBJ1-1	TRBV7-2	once	CASRSAGATEAFF	TGTGCCAGCAGATCCGCAGGGGCCACTGAAGCTTTCTTT
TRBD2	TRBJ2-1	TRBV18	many	CASSPPAGGSLEQFF	TGTGCCAGCTCACCACCAGCGGGAGGTTCTCTTGAGCAGTTCTTC
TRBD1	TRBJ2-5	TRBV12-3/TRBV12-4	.	CASSSGTGGQETQYF	TGTGCCAGCAGTTCAGGGACAGGGGGCCAAGAGACCCAGTACTTC
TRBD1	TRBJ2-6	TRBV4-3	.	CASSQRTGASSGANVLTF	TGCGCCAGCAGCCAGAGGACAGGGGCTTCCTCTGGGGCCAACGTCCTGACTTTC
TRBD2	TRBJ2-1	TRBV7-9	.	CASSHRTSREQFF	TGTGCCAGCAGCCATCGGACTAGCAGAGAGCAGTTCTTC
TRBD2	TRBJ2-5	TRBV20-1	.	CSAPGLAGGPMETQYF	TGCAGTGCCCCTGGACTAGCGGGAGGGCCTATGGAGACCCAGTACTTC
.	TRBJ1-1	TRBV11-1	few	CASSSRGEAFF	TGTGCCAGCAGCTCCCGGGGTGAAGCTTTCTTT
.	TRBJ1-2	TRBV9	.	CASSVAGWGYGYTF	TGTGCCAGCAGCGTAGCTGGGTGGGGCTATGGCTACACCTTC
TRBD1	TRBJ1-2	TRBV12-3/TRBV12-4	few	CASRGQGEPGYTF	TGTGCCAGCCGAGGACAGGGGGAACCTGGCTACACCTTC